A selection of T cell receptor beta chains follows, all from one sample in a study of blood T cell repertoires in COVID-19. Sequencing was performed with immunoSEQ multiplex PCR; in TCRdb, only in-frame clones are kept and a portion is missing. The sample lists a few hundred thousand clones, roughly 79% occurring once. The sequenced material came from PBMCs or T cells enriched from blood (not recorded which). These receptors were collected from a man aged 35-49 years who had recovered from COVID-19. CDR3s include the opening cysteine and the closing phenylalanine or tryptophan. The order of the fields is D gene, clone size, V gene, J gene, CDR3 DNA, CDR3 protein. The D gene is left open where the match is weak. Part of the rows lack a size; the others show once, few, many or a class for expanded clones.

TRBD2	NA	TRBV7-8	TRBJ2-3	TGTGCCAGCAGCTTTAGACTAGCGGGGGCCGTAAGCACAGATACGCAGTATTTT	CASSFRLAGAVSTDTQYF
NA	NA	TRBV4-3	TRBJ1-4	TGCGCCAGCAGCCAAGAGGCGGGGCCGAGTGAAAAACTGTTTTTT	CASSQEAGPSEKLFF
TRBD2	few	TRBV28	TRBJ2-7	TGTGCCAGCAGTTTCACACTAGCGGGGGAATCCTACGAGCAGTACTTC	CASSFTLAGESYEQYF
NA	NA	TRBV7-2	TRBJ1-1	TGTGCCAGCAGCCACAGCCCAGGGCAAGCCACTGAAGCTTTCTTT	CASSHSPGQATEAFF
NA	once	TRBV4-1	TRBJ2-1	TGCGCCAGCAGCCAAGGGGGAGGGGGCTCCTACAATGAGCAGTTCTTC	CASSQGGGGSYNEQFF
TRBD1	NA	TRBV5-8	TRBJ1-1	TGTGCCAGCAGCAAATCCGGGACAGGGGGCACGGAAGCTTTCTTT	CASSKSGTGGTEAFF
NA	few	TRBV7-2	TRBJ1-5	TGTGCCAGCAGCCGCGGGGGACGCGGGAATCAGCCCCAGCATTTT	CASSRGGRGNQPQHF
NA	NA	TRBV7-2	TRBJ2-1	TGTGCCAGCAGCTTCCTTCCCGACAATGAGCAGTTCTTC	CASSFLPDNEQFF
NA	NA	TRBV3-1/TRBV3-2	TRBJ1-5	TGTGCCAGCAGCCAAGATGGCTGGTCCCACAATCAGCCCCAGCATTTT	CASSQDGWSHNQPQHF
NA	few	TRBV11-2	TRBJ2-7	TGTGCCAGCAGCTATGTGACAGTCTCCTACGAGCAGTACTTC	CASSYVTVSYEQYF
NA	NA	TRBV24-1	TRBJ1-4	TGTGCCACCAGGTCTAGAGGCTGGAATGAAAAACTGTTTTTT	CATRSRGWNEKLFF
TRBD1	NA	TRBV19	TRBJ1-4	TGTGCCAGTATCTCTGACAGGGAGGAAAAACTGTTTTTT	CASISDREEKLFF
TRBD2	NA	TRBV2	TRBJ2-7	TGTGCCAGCAGTGAAGGGACTAGCGGGTCCTACGAGCAGTACTTC	CASSEGTSGSYEQYF
NA	NA	TRBV5-1	TRBJ1-3	TGCGCCAGCAGCTTGGGGGCAGCTGGAAACACCATATATTTT	CASSLGAAGNTIYF
NA	NA	TRBV27	TRBJ1-5	TGTGCCAGCGGGCAGGGCCGGAATCAGCCCCAGCATTTT	CASGQGRNQPQHF
NA	NA	TRBV6-2/TRBV6-3	TRBJ2-7	TGTGCCAGCAGGTACTCGGAGAGCTCCTACGAGCAGTACTTC	CASRYSESSYEQYF
TRBD2	NA	TRBV19	TRBJ2-2	TGTGCCAGTAGCGACGCGGGAGTTACCGGGGAGCTGTTTTTT	CASSDAGVTGELFF
TRBD2	NA	TRBV19	TRBJ2-7	TGTGCCAGTAGTATTACAGGACTAGCGGTAAGATACGAGCAGTACTTC	CASSITGLAVRYEQYF
TRBD2	NA	TRBV7-3	TRBJ2-1	TGTGCCAGCAGCTCCCTCGGGACTAGCGCCGCAAATGAGCAGTTCTTC	CASSSLGTSAANEQFF
NA	once	TRBV29-1	TRBJ1-2	TGCAGCGTTGAAGGTACTCCGAGCACTGATGGCTACACCTTC	CSVEGTPSTDGYTF
TRBD2	NA	TRBV6-5	TRBJ2-1	TGTGCCAGCACTCTAGCGGGTAGCTCCTACAATGAGCAGTTCTTC	CASTLAGSSYNEQFF
NA	NA	TRBV5-1	TRBJ2-3	TGCGCCAGCAGCTTGCTTGCGGGGTCTAGCACAGATACGCAGTATTTT	CASSLLAGSSTDTQYF
NA	NA	TRBV18	TRBJ1-3	TGTGCCAGCTCACCTTTCTCTGAGGGTGGAAACACCATATATTTT	CASSPFSEGGNTIYF
TRBD2	NA	TRBV27	TRBJ2-1	TGTGCCAGCAGTCGCGAACTAGCGGGGGGCCCTAAGTTCTTC	CASSRELAGGPKFF